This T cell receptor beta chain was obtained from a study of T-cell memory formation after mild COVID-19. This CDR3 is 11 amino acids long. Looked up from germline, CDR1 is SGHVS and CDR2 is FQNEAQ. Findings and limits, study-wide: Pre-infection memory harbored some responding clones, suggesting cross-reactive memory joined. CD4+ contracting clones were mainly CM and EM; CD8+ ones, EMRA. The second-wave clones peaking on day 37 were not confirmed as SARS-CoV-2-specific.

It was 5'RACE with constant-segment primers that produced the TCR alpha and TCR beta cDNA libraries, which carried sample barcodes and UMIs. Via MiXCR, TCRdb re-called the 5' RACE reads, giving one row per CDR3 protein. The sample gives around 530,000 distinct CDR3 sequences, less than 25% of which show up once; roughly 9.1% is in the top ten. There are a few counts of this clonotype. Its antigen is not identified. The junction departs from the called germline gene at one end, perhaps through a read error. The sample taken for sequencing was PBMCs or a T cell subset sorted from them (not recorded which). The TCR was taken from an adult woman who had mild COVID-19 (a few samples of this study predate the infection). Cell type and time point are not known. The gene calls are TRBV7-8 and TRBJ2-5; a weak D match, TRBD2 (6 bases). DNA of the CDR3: TGTGCCAGCAGCTTACCCGGGACGGGGGACTTC. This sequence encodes CASSLPGTGDF. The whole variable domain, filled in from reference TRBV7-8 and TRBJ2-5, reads GAGVSQSPRYKVAKRGQDVALRCDPISGHVSLFWYQQALGQGPEFLTYFQNEAQLDKSGLPSDRFFAERPEGSVSTLKIQRTQQEDSAVYLCASSLPGTGDFGPGTRLLVL.